The 13 T cell receptor beta chains given below trace back to one sample, sequenced in a study of cytomegalovirus exposure and HLA in healthy donors. PCR employed 60 Vbeta and 13 Jbeta primers. Clones were read by immunoSEQ multiplex PCR, and TCRdb kept only the in-frame ones, dropping some. This table holds roughly 240,000 clones, about three quarters found once. The material sequenced was PBMCs. Source of these receptors: a boy aged 10-17 years in good health and CMV-seronegative.

This clone turned up a few times. The junction shows a germline mismatch at one end, possibly a read error. This chain links TRBV13 with TRBJ2-7, with TRBD1 matching over 8 bases. CDR1 is PRHDT and CDR2 is FYEKMQ in the germline V gene (reference sequence). This CDR3 spans 15 amino acids. CDR3 sequence (DNA): TGTGCCAGCAGCCTAGGACAGGGCTGGTCCTACGAGCAGTACTTC. Translation: CASSLGQGWSYEQYF.

The chain is built from TRBV6-5 and TRBJ2-1; TRBD1 matches 9 bases. Germline assignment: CDR1 MNHEY and CDR2 SVGAGI. This CDR3 is built from 14 residues. Trimming cost V 8 bases and J 10 bases; bases outside gene matches: 12. The CDR3 reads CASAWDRAPSEQFF. DNA for the CDR3: TGTGCCAGCGCGTGGGACAGGGCGCCCTCGGAGCAGTTCTTC.

This clone was seen only a few times. The chain employs TRBV10-3 and TRBJ1-3; a possible D gene is TRBD1 (5 bases). Germline CDR1 reads ENHRY; CDR2 reads SYGVKD. V was trimmed by 4 bases and J by 0 bases, leaving 13 bases between them. The CDR3 consists of 16 residues. CDR3 residues: CAISGAGFSSGNTIYF. The CDR3 DNA is TGTGCCATCAGTGGAGCAGGGTTCAGCTCTGGAAACACCATATATTTT.

This sequence joins TRBV23-1 and TRBJ1-2; the D gene is possibly TRBD1 (6 bases). TRBV23-1 is treated as an ORF (open reading frame) with a function not yet certain. The CDR3 extends over 15 amino acids. V was pared by 2 bases and J by 8 bases, with 18 bases between. The CDR3 loop is CASSQGEAGARGYTF. The DNA of the CDR3 is TGCGCCAGCAGTCAAGGCGAGGCAGGGGCTAGGGGCTACACCTTC.

V is TRBV7-3 and J is TRBJ1-1; no firm D call. The CDR3 covers 13 residues. Deletions cut 3 bases from V and 0 bases from J, with 5 bases between. Germline-derived CDR1 and CDR2 are SGHTA and FQGTGA. CDR3 nucleotides: TGTGCCAGCAGCTTTTCGGTGAACACTGAAGCTTTCTTT. Residues: CASSFSVNTEAFF.

V usage is TRBV18 and J usage is TRBJ1-6; TRBD1 aligns across 8 bases. J lost 2 bases, V lost 2 bases, and 8 bases had no gene match. Germline CDR1 is KGHSH and CDR2 is LQKENI. The CDR3 extends over 18 amino acids. For the CDR3, the DNA is TGTGCCAGCTCACCAAGCGACAGGGGTCCCCCCTATAATTCACCCCTCCACTTT. It is translated as CASSPSDRGPPYNSPLHF.

With respect to this clone: At the DNA level, this CDR3 is encoded by other sequences in the same sample as well. V gene TRBV6-6 combines with J gene TRBJ1-1, with 8 bases that match TRBD1. V lost 0 bases, J lost 4 bases, and 4 bases stayed unmatched. Germline lookup yields CDR1 MNHNY and CDR2 SVGAGI (reference sequence). The CDR3 has 15 residues. CDR3 in DNA: TGTGCCAGCAGTTACTCGACAGGGGAGGGCACTGAAGCTTTCTTT. Protein sequence: CASSYSTGEGTEAFF.

The chain recombines TRBV7-2 with TRBJ1-3; a weak D match, TRBD1 (6 bases). Germline V gene data show CDR1 as SGHTA and CDR2 as FQGNSA. The CDR3 runs to 15 residues. Trimming took 5 bases from V and 0 from J, leaving 11 bases between them. In DNA, the CDR3 is TGTGCCAGCAGCCGCGGACAGTTCTCTGGAAACACCATATATTTT. This codes for CASSRGQFSGNTIYF.

The chain couples TRBV19 to TRBJ1-1, with TRBD1 matching over 7 bases. V shed 5 bases, J shed 1 base, and the junction held 7 bases outside the gene matches. The V gene's germline CDR1 is LNHDA and CDR2 SQIVND (reference sequence). The CDR3 length is 15 residues. This CDR3 is CASSSPGTANTEAFF. CDR3 DNA sequence: TGTGCCAGTAGTTCCCCCGGGACAGCGAACACTGAAGCTTTCTTT. Combining the CDR3 with reference TRBV19 and TRBJ1-1 gives the whole variable domain DGGITQSPKYLFRKEGQNVTLSCEQNLNHDAMYWYRQDPGQGLRLIYYSQIVNDFQKGDIAEGYSVSREKKESFPLTVTSAQKNPTAFYLCASSSPGTANTEAFFGQGTRLTVV.

The chain employs TRBV30 and TRBJ2-7; 7 bases are shared with TRBD1. The length of the CDR3 is 12 residues. Trimming cost V 4 bases and J 3 bases; bases outside gene matches: 3. CDR1 is GTSNPN, CDR2 SVGIG, per germline (reference sequence). The CDR3 region is CAWTPGGYEQYF. In DNA, the CDR3 is TGTGCCTGGACCCCAGGGGGCTACGAGCAGTACTTC.

This clone turned up a few times. The J gene is TRBJ2-3, the V gene TRBV5-1; TRBD2 matches 7 bases. Germline V gene sequence: CDR1 SGHRS, CDR2 YFSETQ. J gave up 2 bases and V 3 bases, and 6 bases lay outside the gene matches. The CDR3 runs 15 residues. The CDR3 DNA follows: TGCGCCAGCAGCTGGGAGGGACGGGACACAGATACGCAGTATTTT. Protein sequence: CASSWEGRDTDTQYF. Based on the CDR3 plus reference TRBV5-1 and TRBJ2-3, the full variable domain is KAGVTQTPRYLIKTRGQQVTLSCSPISGHRSVSWYQQTPGQGLQFLFEYFSETQRNKGNFPGRFSGRQFSNSRSEMNVSTLELGDSALYLCASSWEGRDTDTQYFGPGTRLTVL.

CDR3 in DNA: TGTGCCAGCAGCTTGAACCGTAGAGATCACTATGGCTACACCTTC. Protein product: CASSLNRRDHYGYTF. This chain uses TRBV13 with TRBJ1-2; D is unresolved. The CDR3 covers 15 residues. Trimming stripped 3 bases from V and 3 bases from J, with 14 bases between. From germline, CDR1 is PRHDT and CDR2 FYEKMQ (reference sequence).

The chain employs TRBV7-6 and TRBJ1-5; TRBD1 agrees at 8 bases. This CDR3 has 16 amino acids. Germline values: CDR1 SGHVS, CDR2 FNYEAQ. Trimming removed 1 base from V and 0 bases from J; junction bases left unmatched: 2. CDR3 residues: CASSLETGASNQPQHF. The CDR3 DNA follows: TGTGCCAGCAGCTTAGAGACAGGGGCTAGCAATCAGCCCCAGCATTTT.